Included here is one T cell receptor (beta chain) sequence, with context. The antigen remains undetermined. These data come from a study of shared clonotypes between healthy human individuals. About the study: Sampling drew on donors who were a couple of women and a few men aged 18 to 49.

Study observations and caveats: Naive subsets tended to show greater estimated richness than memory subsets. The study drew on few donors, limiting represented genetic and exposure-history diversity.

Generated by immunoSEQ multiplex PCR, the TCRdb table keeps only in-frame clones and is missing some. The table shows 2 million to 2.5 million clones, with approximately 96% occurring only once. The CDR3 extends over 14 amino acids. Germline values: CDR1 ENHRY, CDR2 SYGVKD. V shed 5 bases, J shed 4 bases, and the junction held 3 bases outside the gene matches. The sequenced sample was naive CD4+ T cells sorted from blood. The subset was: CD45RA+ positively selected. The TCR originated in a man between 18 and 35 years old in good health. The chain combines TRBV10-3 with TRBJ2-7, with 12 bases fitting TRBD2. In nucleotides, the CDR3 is TGTGCCATCAGTTGGACTAGCGGGACATACGAGCAGTACTTC. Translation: CAISWTSGTYEQYF.